This is a list of T cell receptor beta chains from one sample in a study of blood T cell repertoires in COVID-19. Profiling relied on immunoSEQ multiplex PCR, and the TCRdb table lists in-frame clones only, not all of them. The sample holds roughly 240,000 clones; approximately 85% are singletons and the top ten take about 6%. Source material: peripheral blood. All receptors derive from a woman over 75 with COVID-19, enrolled during active disease. CDR3s include the opening cysteine and the closing phenylalanine or tryptophan. D genes are given only for firm matches. Rows may omit the clone size; those that give it use once, few, many or a size class.

v_call	clone_size	d_call	j_call	cdr3_nt	cdr3_aa
TRBV23-1	NA	NA	TRBJ1-5	TGCGCCAGCAGTCAATTTTCTCGGCCGGGGGGCAATCAGCCCCAGCATTTT	CASSQFSRPGGNQPQHF
TRBV6-5	NA	TRBD1	TRBJ1-1	TGTGCCAGCACGAGGGGGCTGGGGGACACTGAAGCTTTCTTT	CASTRGLGDTEAFF
TRBV7-6	NA	TRBD1	TRBJ1-3	TGTGCCAGCAGCTTAGACAGGGGCGCGAACTCTGGAAACACCATATATTTT	CASSLDRGANSGNTIYF
TRBV3-1/TRBV3-2	NA	NA	TRBJ1-5	TGTGCCAGCAGCCAGGAGGTTAGCAATCAGCCCCAGCATTTT	CASSQEVSNQPQHF
TRBV5-4	NA	TRBD1	TRBJ1-2	TGTGCCAGCAGCTTGGGGACAGGAGAACTCTATGGCTACACCTTC	CASSLGTGELYGYTF
TRBV3-1/TRBV3-2	NA	TRBD1	TRBJ2-3	TGTGCCAGCAGCCGGGAAGGACAGGGAGGCCCGGATACGCAGTATTTT	CASSREGQGGPDTQYF
TRBV19	NA	NA	TRBJ1-1	TGTGCCAGTAGTATAAGTTTGGGACTGGCTGGCACTGAAGCTTTCTTT	CASSISLGLAGTEAFF
TRBV9	NA	NA	TRBJ2-7	TGTGCCAGCAGCGTAGAGGGACTCTTGGGAGACGAGCAGTACTTC	CASSVEGLLGDEQYF
TRBV4-1	NA	NA	TRBJ1-6	TGCGCCAGCAGCCAAGACGAGGGAGGATTGGGGTCACCCCTCCACTTT	CASSQDEGGLGSPLHF
TRBV27	NA	TRBD2	TRBJ2-2	TGTGCCAGCAGTTCCACCTTGCGGGGGGGCCTCACCGGGGAGCTGTTTTTT	CASSSTLRGGLTGELFF
TRBV7-7	NA	NA	TRBJ2-5	TGTGCTAGCAGCAGGGGCCTCCTGATTCAAGAGACCCAGTACTTC	CASSRGLLIQETQYF
TRBV9	NA	TRBD1	TRBJ2-5	TGTGCCAGCAGCCTGACAGGGAACCAAGCGCAAGAGACCCAGTACTTC	CASSLTGNQAQETQYF
TRBV3-1/TRBV3-2	NA	TRBD1	TRBJ1-1	TGTGCCAGCAGCCGACTCCAGGGGGCGGGGGCTTTCTTT	CASSRLQGAGAFF
TRBV30	NA	TRBD2	TRBJ2-1	TGTGCCTGGAAATCAATAGCGGGCGGCGCCCGAGAGCAGTTCTTC	CAWKSIAGGAREQFF
TRBV28	NA	NA	TRBJ2-1	TGTGCCAGCAGTTTACCCGCCCGGGGCTCCTACAATGAGCAGTTCTTC	CASSLPARGSYNEQFF
TRBV2	few	NA	TRBJ1-6	TGTGCCAGCACCCGAGCAGGTTTGAATTCACCCCTCCACTTT	CASTRAGLNSPLHF
TRBV2	NA	NA	TRBJ2-7	TGTGCCAGCAGTGAATTGCAGGGGAAAGGTTTTGAGCAGTACTTC	CASSELQGKGFEQYF
TRBV3-1/TRBV3-2	NA	NA	TRBJ1-6	TGTGCCAGCAGCCAAGAGGCCGGGATTTATAATTCACCCCTCCACTTT	CASSQEAGIYNSPLHF
TRBV6-5	NA	NA	TRBJ2-7	TGTGCCAGCAGTTACCGAGGGCCTTCAAGCCCCTACGAGCAGTACTTC	CASSYRGPSSPYEQYF
TRBV9	NA	TRBD1	TRBJ2-2	TGTGCCAGCAGCGTCCTACAGGGGACCGGGGAGCTGTTTTTT	CASSVLQGTGELFF
TRBV23-1	once	TRBD1	TRBJ2-1	TGCGCCAGCAGTCACCTCCGGGACAGGGGATATTACAATGAGCAGTTCTTC	CASSHLRDRGYYNEQFF
TRBV10-3	NA	NA	TRBJ1-2	TGTGCCATCAGTTTAGGGGTTTCCAACTATGGCTACACCTTC	CAISLGVSNYGYTF
TRBV19	few	NA	TRBJ1-1	TGTGCCAGTGGGTTTTCCAGGGAAAGGGCTTTCTTT	CASGFSRERAFF
TRBV7-2	NA	TRBD1	TRBJ1-2	TGTGCCAGCAGCTCGCCGGGACAGGGCCTCTATGGCTACACCTTC	CASSSPGQGLYGYTF
TRBV10-1	NA	NA	TRBJ2-1	TGCGCCAGCAGTGAAAATAGAATTGTTGCGAATGAGCAGTTCTTC	CASSENRIVANEQFF
TRBV5-1	few	NA	TRBJ1-5	TGCGCCAGCAGCTTGGGGGGGCCCTTTCAGCCCCAGCATTTT	CASSLGGPFQPQHF
TRBV14	NA	NA	TRBJ1-2	TGTGCCAGCAGCCCCCTGGACAGCTATGGCTACACCTTC	CASSPLDSYGYTF
TRBV7-2	NA	TRBD1	TRBJ2-5	TGTGCCAGCAGCTACACAGGGGGAGAGACCCAGTACTTC	CASSYTGGETQYF
TRBV6-4	NA	NA	TRBJ1-1	TGTGCCAGCAGTGGACAGGCTAACACTGAAGCTTTCTTT	CASSGQANTEAFF
TRBV5-6	NA	NA	TRBJ2-5	TGTGCCAGCAGCTTGATATCCCAAGAGACCCAGTACTTC	CASSLISQETQYF
TRBV12-3/TRBV12-4	NA	NA	TRBJ1-2	TGTGCCAGCAGTTTATATAGTAACTATGGCTACACCTTC	CASSLYSNYGYTF
TRBV15	NA	TRBD2	TRBJ2-1	TGTGCCACCAGACCCATGCTAGCGGGGGACAATGAGCAGTTCTTC	CATRPMLAGDNEQFF
TRBV5-1	NA	NA	TRBJ2-2	TGCGCCAGCAGCTTAGGTTCGGGGGGCGAGTACACCGGGGAGCTGTTTTTT	CASSLGSGGEYTGELFF
TRBV4-3	once	NA	TRBJ2-7	TGCGCCAGCAGCCAAGATCCAACAGGGAACTACGAGCAGTACTTC	CASSQDPTGNYEQYF
TRBV15	NA	NA	TRBJ1-1	TGTGCCACCAGCGGCCAGGGTGGGACTGAAGCTTTCTTT	CATSGQGGTEAFF
TRBV6-6	NA	TRBD1	TRBJ1-4	TGTGCCAGCAGTCCCAGGACAGGGGGCTGGGGAGCTAATGAAAAACTGTTTTTT	CASSPRTGGWGANEKLFF
TRBV10-3	once	TRBD1	TRBJ2-5	TGTGCCATCAGTTGGACAGGGGCGCAAGAGACCCAGTACTTC	CAISWTGAQETQYF
TRBV30	NA	NA	TRBJ2-7	TGTGCCTGGAGACCATACGTAGCTGGGTACGAGCAGTACTTC	CAWRPYVAGYEQYF
TRBV24-1	NA	NA	TRBJ2-3	TGTGCCACCAGTGATGCGGGGTTGGACACAGATACGCAGTATTTT	CATSDAGLDTDTQYF
TRBV14	once	NA	TRBJ1-2	TGTGCCAGCAGCCAAGAACAGGGTGACTATGGCTACACCTTC	CASSQEQGDYGYTF